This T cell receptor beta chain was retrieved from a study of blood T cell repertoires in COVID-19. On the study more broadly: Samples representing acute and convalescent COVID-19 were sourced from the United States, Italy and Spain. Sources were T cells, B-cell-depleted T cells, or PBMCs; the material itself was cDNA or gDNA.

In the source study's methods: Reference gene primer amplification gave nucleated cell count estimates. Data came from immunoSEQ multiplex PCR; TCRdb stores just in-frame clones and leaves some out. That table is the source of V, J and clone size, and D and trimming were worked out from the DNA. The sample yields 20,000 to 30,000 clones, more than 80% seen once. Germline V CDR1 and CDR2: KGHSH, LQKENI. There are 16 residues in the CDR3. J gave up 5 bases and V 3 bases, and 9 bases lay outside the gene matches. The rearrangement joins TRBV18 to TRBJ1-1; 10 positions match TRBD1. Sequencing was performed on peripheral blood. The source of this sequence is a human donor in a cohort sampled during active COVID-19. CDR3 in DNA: TGTGCCAGCTCACCCGCCGGGACAGGGGTGGGGACTGAAGCTTTCTTT. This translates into CASSPAGTGVGTEAFF.